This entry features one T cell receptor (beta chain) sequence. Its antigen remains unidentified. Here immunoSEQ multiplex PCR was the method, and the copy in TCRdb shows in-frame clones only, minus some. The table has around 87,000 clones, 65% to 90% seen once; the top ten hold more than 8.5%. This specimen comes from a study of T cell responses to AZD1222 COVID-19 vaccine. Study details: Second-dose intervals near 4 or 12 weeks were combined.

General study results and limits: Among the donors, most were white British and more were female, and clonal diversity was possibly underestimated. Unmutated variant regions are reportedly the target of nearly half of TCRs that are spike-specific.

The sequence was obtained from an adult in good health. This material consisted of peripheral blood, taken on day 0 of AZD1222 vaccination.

CDR3 nucleotide sequence: TGTGCCAGCAGCCCTGAGACAGGGTATGGCTACACCTTC. Translation gives CASSPETGYGYTF. The rearrangement joins TRBV3-1 (or the pseudogene TRBV3-2) to TRBJ1-2; 7 nucleotides line up with TRBD1. The CDR3 has 13 amino acids. Germline CDR1 reads LGHDT; CDR2 reads YNNKEL (reference sequence). The V and J ends lost 4 bases and 5 bases, in that order; junction bases with no gene match: 4.